This T cell receptor (beta chain) stems from a study of blood T cell repertoires in COVID-19. Across the whole study: Researchers got acute and convalescent COVID-19 samples from the United States, Italy and Spain. The analysed material was cDNA or gDNA that came from T cells, B-cell-depleted T cells, or PBMCs.

Seattle enrolled patients during active infection and tracked them longitudinally. Only in-frame clones appear in the TCRdb table, and some are missing; sequencing was by immunoSEQ multiplex PCR. Of some 390,000 clones in the sample, around 87% are singletons; the top ten hold approximately 2.5%. The J segment lost 7 bases and the V segment lost 5 bases, leaving 4 bases of the junction unmatched. Germline assignment: CDR1 MNHEY and CDR2 SVGAGI. This CDR3 is built from 14 residues. The chain carries TRBV6-5 and TRBJ1-4; 10 nucleotides align to TRBD1. The origin of this receptor is a woman aged 55-69 years with COVID-19, enrolled during active disease. Sequenced input: peripheral blood. The CDR3 DNA is TGTGCCAGCAGTCGACAGGGGGCGATTGAAAAACTGTTTTTT. Its protein product is CASSRQGAIEKLFF.